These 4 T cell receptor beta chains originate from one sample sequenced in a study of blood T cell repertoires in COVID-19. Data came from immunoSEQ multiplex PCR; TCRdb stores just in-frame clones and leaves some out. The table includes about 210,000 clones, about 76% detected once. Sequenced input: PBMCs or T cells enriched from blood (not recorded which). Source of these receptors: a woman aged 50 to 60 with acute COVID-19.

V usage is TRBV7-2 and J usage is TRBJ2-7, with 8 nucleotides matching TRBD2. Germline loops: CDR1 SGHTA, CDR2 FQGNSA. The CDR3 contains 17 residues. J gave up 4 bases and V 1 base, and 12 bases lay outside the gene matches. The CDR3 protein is CASSLGYTGGQRYEQYF. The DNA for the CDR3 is TGTGCCAGCAGCTTAGGATATACGGGGGGGCAAAGGTACGAGCAGTACTTC.

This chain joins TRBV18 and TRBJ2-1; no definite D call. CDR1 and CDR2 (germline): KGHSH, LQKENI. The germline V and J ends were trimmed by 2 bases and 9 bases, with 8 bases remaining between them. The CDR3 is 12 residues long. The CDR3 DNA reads TGTGCCAGCTCACCAGTCGGTTTTGAGCAGTTCTTC. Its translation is CASSPVGFEQFF.

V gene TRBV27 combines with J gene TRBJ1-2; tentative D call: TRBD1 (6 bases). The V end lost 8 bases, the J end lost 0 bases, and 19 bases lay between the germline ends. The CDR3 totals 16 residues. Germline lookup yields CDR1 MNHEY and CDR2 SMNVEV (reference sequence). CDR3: CASGRLDRQTNYGYTF. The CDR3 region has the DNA TGTGCCAGCGGGAGACTCGACAGGCAGACTAACTATGGCTACACCTTC.

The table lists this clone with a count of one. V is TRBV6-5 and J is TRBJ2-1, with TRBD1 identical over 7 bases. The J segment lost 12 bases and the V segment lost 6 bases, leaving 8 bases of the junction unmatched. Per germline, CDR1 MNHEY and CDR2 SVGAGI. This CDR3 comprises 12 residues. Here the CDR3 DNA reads TGTGCCAGCAGCCCCCCAGGGGGTGGGCAGTTCTTC. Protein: CASSPPGGGQFF.